A single sample gave rise to the 3 T cell receptor beta chains below, sequenced in a study of blood T cell repertoires in COVID-19. Here immunoSEQ multiplex PCR was the method, and the copy in TCRdb shows in-frame clones only, minus some. The table has around 100,000 clones, 84% seen once; the top ten hold 10% to 15%. Sequences were obtained from peripheral blood. The origin of the receptors is a human donor in a cohort sampled during active or convalescent COVID-19.

The chain has TRBV5-1 and TRBJ2-4; possible D gene TRBD2, 5 bases. Trimming cost V 0 bases and J 8 bases, with 18 bases left between them. CDR1 is SGHRS and CDR2 is YFSETQ in the germline V gene. The CDR3 totals 16 residues. CDR3 residues: CASSLEAGINGDIQYF. The CDR3 nucleotides read TGCGCCAGCAGCTTGGAGGCAGGCATAAACGGGGACATTCAGTACTTC.

The rearrangement uses TRBV6-5 and TRBJ1-4, with D possibly TRBD1 on 6 matching bases. Germline CDR1 and CDR2: MNHEY and SVGAGI. Trimming shortened V by 3 bases and J by 6 bases, and 14 bases separated the two germline ends. The CDR3 runs 15 residues. The CDR3 DNA is TGTGCCAGCAGTTATGGGGGCGCCATCGATGAAAAACTGTTTTTT. It translates to CASSYGGAIDEKLFF.

CDR3 loop: CASNTRDRGNTGELFF. The DNA for the CDR3 is TGTGCCAGTAACACCCGGGACAGGGGGAACACCGGGGAGCTGTTTTTT. V and J are TRBV19 and TRBJ2-2; 10 bases fit TRBD1. V trimming: 7 bases; J trimming: 1 base; junction bases outside the gene matches: 6. CDR1 and CDR2 from the germline V gene are LNHDA and SQIVND (reference sequence). The CDR3 totals 16 residues.